The 5 T cell receptor beta chains reported below all come from one sample, sequenced in a study of molecular identifiers for immune sequencing clone quantification. TCRdb re-called the PCR reads with MiXCR, one entry per CDR3 protein. The sample contains under 600,000 distinct CDR3 sequences, over 20% of which appear only once. Sequenced material: naive CD8+ T cells from blood, with Jurkat cell RNA spiked in. Subset here: FACS-sorted CD8+CD4-CCR7+CD45RA+ naive T cells. These receptors all stem from a human donor in good health. Some libraries in this study had Jurkat cell RNA spiked in.

Ten or more counts support this clonotype. The V and J genes are TRBV2 and TRBJ2-3, with D uncertain. Trimming shortened V by 4 bases and J by 2 bases, and 16 bases separated the two germline ends. Germline V gene lookup returns CDR1 SNHLY and CDR2 FYNNEI. The CDR3 is made up of 16 amino acids. The CDR3 DNA follows: TGTGCCAGCAGTGCGAAATGGGCCCTCGACACAGATACGCAGTATTTT. Amino acids: CASSAKWALDTDTQYF.

This clonotype was detected many times. The chain recombines TRBV7-9 with TRBJ2-2; D is perhaps TRBD2 (6 bases). CDR3 length: 16 amino acids. Trimming left V 2 bases short and J 2 bases short, with 12 bases between. The V gene's germline CDR1 is SEHNR and CDR2 FQNEAQ (reference sequence). CDR3 coding DNA: TGTGCCAGCAGCTTACTGGAGGGGATAAACACCGGGGAGCTGTTTTTT. Protein: CASSLLEGINTGELFF.

This clonotype occurred many times. CDR3 DNA sequence: TGTGCCAGCTCGGAACCTGGCGGGACGGAGGGAGATACGCAGTATTTT. Translation: CASSEPGGTEGDTQYF. The V and J genes are TRBV12-3 or TRBV12-4 and TRBJ2-3, with D perhaps matching TRBD2 (6 bases). The CDR3 sequence is 16 residues long. V was cut by 8 bases and J by 5 bases, with 23 bases left in between.

This clonotype occurred a few times. The J gene is TRBJ1-5, the V gene TRBV27, with unresolved D. Trimming pared 3 bases from V and 7 bases from J, leaving 13 bases between. This CDR3 has 14 amino acids. CDR1 MNHEY and CDR2 SMNVEV come from the germline V gene (reference sequence). CDR3 amino acids: CASSFNFGVQPQHF. The CDR3 nucleotides are TGTGCCAGCAGTTTTAATTTCGGTGTCCAGCCCCAGCATTTT.

The sample holds a few counts of this clonotype. This rearrangement joins TRBV27 to TRBJ1-5; D is undetermined. This CDR3 is 15 amino acids long. Germline assignment: CDR1 MNHEY and CDR2 SMNVEV (reference sequence). The V and J ends lost 7 bases and 1 base respectively, with 14 bases between them. CDR3 residues: CASTPFALSNQPQHF. For the CDR3, the DNA is TGTGCCAGCACCCCTTTCGCCCTGAGCAATCAGCCCCAGCATTTT.